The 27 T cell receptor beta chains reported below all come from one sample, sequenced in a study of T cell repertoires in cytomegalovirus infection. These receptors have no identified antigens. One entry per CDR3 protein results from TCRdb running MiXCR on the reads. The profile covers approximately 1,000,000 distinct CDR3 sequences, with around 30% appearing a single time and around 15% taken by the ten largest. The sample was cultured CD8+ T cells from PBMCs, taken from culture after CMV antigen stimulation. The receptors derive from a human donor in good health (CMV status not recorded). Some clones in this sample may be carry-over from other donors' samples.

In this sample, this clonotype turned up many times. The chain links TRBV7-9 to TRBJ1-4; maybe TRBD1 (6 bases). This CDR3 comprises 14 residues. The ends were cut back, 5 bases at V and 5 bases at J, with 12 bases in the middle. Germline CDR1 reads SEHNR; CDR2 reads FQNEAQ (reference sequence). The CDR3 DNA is TGTGCCAGCAGCGGAGGAGGGGGGAATGAAAAACTGTTTTTT. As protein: CASSGGGGNEKLFF.

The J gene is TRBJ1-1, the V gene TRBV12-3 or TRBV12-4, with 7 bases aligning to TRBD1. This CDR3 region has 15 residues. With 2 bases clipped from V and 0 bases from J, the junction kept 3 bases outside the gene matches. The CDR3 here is CASSLRDRMNTEAFF. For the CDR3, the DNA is TGTGCCAGCAGTTTACGGGACAGAATGAACACTGAAGCTTTCTTT.

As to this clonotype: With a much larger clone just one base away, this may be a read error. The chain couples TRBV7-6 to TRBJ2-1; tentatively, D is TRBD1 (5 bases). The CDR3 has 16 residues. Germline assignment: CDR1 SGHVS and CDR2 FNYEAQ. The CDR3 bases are TGTGCCAGCAGCTTAACAGGTAGTTGGTCCTACAGTGAGCAGTTCTTC. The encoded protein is CASSLTGSWSYSEQFF. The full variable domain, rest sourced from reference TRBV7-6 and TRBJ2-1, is GAGVSQSPRYKVTKRGQDVALRCDPISGHVSLYWYRQALGQGPEFLTYFNYEAQQDKSGLPNDRFSAERPEGSISTLTIQRTEQRDSAMYRCASSLTGSWSYSEQFFGPGTRLTVL.

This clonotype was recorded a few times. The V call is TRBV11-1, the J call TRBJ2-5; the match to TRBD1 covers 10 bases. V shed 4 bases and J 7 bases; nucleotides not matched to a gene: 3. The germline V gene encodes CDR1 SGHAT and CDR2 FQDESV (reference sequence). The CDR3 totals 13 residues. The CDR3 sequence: CASSSDRGRTQYF. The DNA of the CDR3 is TGTGCCAGCAGCTCGGACAGGGGGAGGACCCAGTACTTC.

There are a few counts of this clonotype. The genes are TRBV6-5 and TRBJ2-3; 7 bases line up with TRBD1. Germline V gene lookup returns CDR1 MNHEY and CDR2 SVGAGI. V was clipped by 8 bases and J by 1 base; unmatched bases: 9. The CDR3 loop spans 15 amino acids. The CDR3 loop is CASSYSGQRTDTQYF. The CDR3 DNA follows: TGTGCCAGCTCCTACTCGGGACAGCGCACAGATACGCAGTATTTT.

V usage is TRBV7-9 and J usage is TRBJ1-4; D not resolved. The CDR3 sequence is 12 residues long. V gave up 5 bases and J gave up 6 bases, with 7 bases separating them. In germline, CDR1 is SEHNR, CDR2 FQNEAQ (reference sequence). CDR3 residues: CASSGKDEKLFF. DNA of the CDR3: TGTGCCAGCAGCGGGAAGGATGAAAAACTGTTTTTT.

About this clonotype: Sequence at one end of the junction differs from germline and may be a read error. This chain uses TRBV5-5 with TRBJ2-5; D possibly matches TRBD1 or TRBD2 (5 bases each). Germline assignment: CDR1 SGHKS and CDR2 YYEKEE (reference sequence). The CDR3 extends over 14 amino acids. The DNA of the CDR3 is TGTGCCAACAGCCAAGATCCGGGACCAGAGACCCAGTACTTC. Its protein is CANSQDPGPETQYF. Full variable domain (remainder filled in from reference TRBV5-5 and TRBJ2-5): DAGVTQSPTHLIKTRGQQVTLRCSPISGHKSVSWYQQVLGQGPQFIFQYYEKEERGRGNFPDRFSARQFPNYSSELNVNALLLGDSALYLCANSQDPGPETQYFGPGTRLLVL.

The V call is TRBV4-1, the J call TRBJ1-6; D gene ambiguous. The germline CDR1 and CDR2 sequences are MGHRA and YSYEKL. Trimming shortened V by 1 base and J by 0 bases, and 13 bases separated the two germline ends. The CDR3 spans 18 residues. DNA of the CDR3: TGCGCCAGCAGCCAAGTTGACCTTAGGAGCTCCTATAATTCACCCCTCCACTTT. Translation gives CASSQVDLRSSYNSPLHF.

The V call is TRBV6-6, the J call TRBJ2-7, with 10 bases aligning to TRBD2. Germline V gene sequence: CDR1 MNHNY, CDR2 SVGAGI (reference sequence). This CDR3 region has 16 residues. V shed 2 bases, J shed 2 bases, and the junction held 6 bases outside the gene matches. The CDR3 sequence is CASSYPPAGGPYEQYV. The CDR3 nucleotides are TGTGCCAGCAGTTACCCTCCAGCGGGGGGGCCCTACGAGCAGTACGTC.

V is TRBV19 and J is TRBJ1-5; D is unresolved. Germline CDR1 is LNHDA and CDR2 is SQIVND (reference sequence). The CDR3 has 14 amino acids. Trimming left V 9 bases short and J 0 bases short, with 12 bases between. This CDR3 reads CASLDRYSNQPQHF. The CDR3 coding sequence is TGTGCCAGCCTGGACCGTTATAGCAATCAGCCCCAGCATTTT.

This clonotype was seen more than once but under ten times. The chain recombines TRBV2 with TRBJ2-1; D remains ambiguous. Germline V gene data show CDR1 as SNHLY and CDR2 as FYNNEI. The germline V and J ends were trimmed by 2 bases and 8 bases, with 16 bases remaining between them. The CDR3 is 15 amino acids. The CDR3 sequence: CASSEFSRSSDEQFF. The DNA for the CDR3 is TGTGCCAGCAGTGAATTCTCCCGGAGCTCCGATGAGCAGTTCTTC.

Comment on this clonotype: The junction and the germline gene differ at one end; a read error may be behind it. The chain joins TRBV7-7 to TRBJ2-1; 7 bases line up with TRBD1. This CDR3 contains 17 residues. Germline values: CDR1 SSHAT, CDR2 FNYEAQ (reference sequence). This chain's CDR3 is CASSTPSGGKTYNEQFF. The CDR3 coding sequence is TGTGCTAGCAGCACCCCCTCAGGGGGAAAAACTTACAATGAGCAGTTCTTC.

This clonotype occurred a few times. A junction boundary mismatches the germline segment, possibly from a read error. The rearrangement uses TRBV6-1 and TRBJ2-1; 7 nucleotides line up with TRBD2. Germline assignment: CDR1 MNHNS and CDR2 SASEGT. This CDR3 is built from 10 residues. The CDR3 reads CASSGGTTLF. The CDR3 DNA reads TGTGCCAGCAGTGGGGGGACTACTCTTTTC.

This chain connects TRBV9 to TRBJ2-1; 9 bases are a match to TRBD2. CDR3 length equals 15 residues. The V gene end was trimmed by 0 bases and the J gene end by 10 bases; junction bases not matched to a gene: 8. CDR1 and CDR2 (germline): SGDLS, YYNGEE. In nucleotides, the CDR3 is TGTGCCAGCAGCGTAGGGAGCGGGGGGTCACGGGAGCAGTTCTTC. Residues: CASSVGSGGSREQFF. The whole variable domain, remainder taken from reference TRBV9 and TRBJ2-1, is DSGVTQTPKHLITATGQRVTLRCSPRSGDLSVYWYQQSLDQGLQFLIQYYNGEERAKGNILERFSAQQFPDLHSELNLSSLELGDSALYFCASSVGSGGSREQFFGPGTRLTVL.

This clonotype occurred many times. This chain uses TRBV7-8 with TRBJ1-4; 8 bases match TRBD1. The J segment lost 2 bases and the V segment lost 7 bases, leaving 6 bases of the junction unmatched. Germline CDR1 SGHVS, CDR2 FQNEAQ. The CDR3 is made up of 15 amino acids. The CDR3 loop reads CASIASGGTNEKLFF. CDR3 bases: TGTGCCAGCATCGCCTCAGGGGGCACTAATGAAAAACTGTTTTTT.

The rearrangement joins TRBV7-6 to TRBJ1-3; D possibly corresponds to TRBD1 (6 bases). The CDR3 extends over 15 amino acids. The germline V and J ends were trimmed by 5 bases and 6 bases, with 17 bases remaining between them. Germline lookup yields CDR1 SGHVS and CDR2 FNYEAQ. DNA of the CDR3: TGTGCCAGCAGCGAAGACACAGGGCCTGAAAACACCATATATTTT. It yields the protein CASSEDTGPENTIYF.

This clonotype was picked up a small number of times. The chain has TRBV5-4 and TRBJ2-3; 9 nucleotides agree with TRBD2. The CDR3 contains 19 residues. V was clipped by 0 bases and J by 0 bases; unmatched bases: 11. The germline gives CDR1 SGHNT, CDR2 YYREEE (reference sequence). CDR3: CASSLEPGAGGSSTDTQYF. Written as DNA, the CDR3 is TGTGCCAGCAGCTTGGAACCGGGAGCGGGGGGATCTAGCACAGATACGCAGTATTTT.

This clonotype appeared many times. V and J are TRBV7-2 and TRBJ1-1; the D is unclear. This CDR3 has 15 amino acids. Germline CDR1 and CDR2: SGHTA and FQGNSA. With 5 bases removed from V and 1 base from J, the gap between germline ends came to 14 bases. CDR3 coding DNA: TGTGCCAGCAGCCCTGGGGAGGGAAAGAACACTGAAGCTTTCTTT. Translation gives CASSPGEGKNTEAFF. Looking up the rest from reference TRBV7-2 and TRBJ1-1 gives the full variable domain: GAGVSQSPSNKVTEKGKDVELRCDPISGHTALYWYRQSLGQGLEFLIYFQGNSAPDKSGLPSDRFSAERTGGSVSTLTIQRTQQEDSAVYLCASSPGEGKNTEAFFGQGTRLTVV.

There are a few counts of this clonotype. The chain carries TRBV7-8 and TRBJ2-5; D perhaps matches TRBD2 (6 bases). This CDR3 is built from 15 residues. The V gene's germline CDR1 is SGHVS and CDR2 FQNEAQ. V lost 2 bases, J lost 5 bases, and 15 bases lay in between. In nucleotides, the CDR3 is TGTGCCAGCAGCTTAAATCGGGGGAGGCGGGAGACCCAGTACTTC. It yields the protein CASSLNRGRRETQYF.

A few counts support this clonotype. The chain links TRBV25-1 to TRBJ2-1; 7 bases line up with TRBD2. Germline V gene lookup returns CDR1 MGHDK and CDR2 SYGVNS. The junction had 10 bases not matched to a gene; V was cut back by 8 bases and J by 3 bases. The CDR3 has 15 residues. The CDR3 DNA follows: TGTGCCAGCTCACTAGGGGTAGCGGGCTACAATGAGCAGTTCTTC. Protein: CASSLGVAGYNEQFF.

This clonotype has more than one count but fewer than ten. CDR3 sequence reads: CASSIGLDELTDTQYF. CDR3 coding DNA: TGTGCCAGTAGTATCGGACTAGACGAACTCACAGATACGCAGTATTTT. The genes are TRBV19 and TRBJ2-3, with TRBD2 identical over 7 bases. The CDR3 length is 16 residues. Germline values: CDR1 LNHDA, CDR2 SQIVND (reference sequence). With 3 bases clipped from V and 2 bases from J, the junction kept 8 bases outside the gene matches.

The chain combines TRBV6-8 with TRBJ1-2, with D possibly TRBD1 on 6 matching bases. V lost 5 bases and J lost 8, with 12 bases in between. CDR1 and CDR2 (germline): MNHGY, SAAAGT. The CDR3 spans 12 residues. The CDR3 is CASSTPTGGYTF. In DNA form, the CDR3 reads TGTGCCAGCAGTACCCCGACAGGCGGCTACACCTTC.

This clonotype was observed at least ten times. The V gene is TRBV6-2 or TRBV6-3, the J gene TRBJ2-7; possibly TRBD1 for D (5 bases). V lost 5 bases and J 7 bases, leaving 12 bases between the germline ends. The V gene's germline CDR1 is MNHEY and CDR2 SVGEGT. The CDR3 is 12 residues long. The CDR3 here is CASSRQLLEQYF. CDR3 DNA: TGTGCCAGCAGTAGACAGCTCTTGGAGCAGTACTTC.

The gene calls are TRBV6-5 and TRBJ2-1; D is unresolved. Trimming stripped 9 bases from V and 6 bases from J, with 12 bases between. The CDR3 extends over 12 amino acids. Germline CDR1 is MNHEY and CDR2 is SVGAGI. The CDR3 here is CARRDNCNEQFF. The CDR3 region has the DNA TGTGCCAGACGCGACAACTGCAATGAGCAGTTCTTC.

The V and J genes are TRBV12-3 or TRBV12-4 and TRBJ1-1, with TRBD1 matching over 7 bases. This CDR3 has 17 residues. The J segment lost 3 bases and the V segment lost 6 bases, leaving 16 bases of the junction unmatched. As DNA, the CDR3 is TGTGCCAGCAGGGGGATAGGGGGCCCTTTTTCGGACACTGAAGCTTTCTTT. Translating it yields CASRGIGGPFSDTEAFF.

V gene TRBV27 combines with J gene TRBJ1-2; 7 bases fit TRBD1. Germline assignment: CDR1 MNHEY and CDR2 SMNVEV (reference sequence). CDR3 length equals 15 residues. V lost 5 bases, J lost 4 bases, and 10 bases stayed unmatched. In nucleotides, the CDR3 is TGTGCCAGCAGTACGGACAGGCGGCTATTCTATGGCTACACCTTC. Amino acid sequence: CASSTDRRLFYGYTF.

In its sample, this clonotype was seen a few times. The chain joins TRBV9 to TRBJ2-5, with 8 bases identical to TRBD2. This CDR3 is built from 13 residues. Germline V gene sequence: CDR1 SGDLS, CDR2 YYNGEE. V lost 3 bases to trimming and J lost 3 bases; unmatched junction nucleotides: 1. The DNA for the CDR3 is TGTGCCAGCAGCGCGGGGGGGAAAGAGACCCAGTACTTC. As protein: CASSAGGKETQYF.